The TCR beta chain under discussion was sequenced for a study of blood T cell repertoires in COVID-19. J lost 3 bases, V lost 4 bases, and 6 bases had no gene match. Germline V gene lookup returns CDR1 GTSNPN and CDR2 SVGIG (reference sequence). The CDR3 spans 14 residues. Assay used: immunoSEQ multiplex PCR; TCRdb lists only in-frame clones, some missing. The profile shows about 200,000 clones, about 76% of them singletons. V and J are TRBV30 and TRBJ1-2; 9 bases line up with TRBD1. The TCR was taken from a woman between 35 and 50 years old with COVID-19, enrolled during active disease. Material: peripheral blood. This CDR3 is CAWKGTGRYYGYTF. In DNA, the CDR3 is TGTGCCTGGAAAGGGACAGGGAGGTACTATGGCTACACCTTC. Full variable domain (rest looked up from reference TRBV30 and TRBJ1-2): SQTIHQWPATLVQPVGSPLSLECTVEGTSNPNLYWYRQAAGRGLQLLFYSVGIGQISSEVPQNLSASRPQDRQFILSSKKLLLSDSGFYLCAWKGTGRYYGYTFGSGTRLTVV.